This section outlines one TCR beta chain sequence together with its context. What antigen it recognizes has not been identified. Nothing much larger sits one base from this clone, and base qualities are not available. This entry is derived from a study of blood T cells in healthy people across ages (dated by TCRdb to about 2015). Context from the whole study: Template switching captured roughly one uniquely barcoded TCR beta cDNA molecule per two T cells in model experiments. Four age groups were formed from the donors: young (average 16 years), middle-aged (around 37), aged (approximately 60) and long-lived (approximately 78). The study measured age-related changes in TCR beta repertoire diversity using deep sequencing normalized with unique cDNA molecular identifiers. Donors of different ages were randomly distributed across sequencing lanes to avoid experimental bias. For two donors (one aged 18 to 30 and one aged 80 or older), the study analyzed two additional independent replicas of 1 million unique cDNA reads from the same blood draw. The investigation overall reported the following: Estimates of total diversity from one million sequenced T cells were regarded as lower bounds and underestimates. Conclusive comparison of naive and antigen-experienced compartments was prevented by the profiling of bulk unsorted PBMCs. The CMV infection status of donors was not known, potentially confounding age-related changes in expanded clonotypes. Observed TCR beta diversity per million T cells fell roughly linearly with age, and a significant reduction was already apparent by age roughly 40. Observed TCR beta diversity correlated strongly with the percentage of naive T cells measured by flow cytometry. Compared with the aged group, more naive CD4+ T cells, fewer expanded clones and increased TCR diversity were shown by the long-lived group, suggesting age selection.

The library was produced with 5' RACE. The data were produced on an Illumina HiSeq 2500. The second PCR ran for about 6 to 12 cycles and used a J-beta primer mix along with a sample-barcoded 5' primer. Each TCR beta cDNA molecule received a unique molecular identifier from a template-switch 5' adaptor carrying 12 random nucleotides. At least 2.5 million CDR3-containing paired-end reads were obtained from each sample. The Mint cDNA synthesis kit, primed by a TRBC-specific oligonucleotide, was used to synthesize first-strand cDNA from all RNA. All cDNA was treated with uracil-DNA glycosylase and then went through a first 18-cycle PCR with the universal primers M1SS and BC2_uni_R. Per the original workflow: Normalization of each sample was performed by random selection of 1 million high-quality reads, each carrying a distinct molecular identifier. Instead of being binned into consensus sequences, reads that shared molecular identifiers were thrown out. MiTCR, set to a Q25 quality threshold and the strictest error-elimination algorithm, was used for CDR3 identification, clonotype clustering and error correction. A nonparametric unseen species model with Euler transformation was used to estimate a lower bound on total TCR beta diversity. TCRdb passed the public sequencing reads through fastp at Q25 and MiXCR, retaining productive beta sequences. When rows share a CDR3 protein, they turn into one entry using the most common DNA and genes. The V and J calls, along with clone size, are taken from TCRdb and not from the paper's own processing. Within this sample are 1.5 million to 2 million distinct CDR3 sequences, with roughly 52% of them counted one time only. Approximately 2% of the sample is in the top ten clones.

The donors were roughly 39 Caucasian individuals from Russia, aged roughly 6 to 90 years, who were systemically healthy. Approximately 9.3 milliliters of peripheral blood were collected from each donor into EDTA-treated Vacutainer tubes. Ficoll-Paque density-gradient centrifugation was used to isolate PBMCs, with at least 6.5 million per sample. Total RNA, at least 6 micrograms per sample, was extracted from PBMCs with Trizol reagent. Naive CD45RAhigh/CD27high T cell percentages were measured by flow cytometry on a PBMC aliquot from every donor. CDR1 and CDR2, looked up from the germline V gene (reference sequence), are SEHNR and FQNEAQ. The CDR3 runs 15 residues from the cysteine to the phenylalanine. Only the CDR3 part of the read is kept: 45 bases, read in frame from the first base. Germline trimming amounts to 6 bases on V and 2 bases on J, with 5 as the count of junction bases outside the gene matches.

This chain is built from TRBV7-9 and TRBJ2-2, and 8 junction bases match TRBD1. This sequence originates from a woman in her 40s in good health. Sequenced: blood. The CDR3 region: CASSSDRDNTGELFF. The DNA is TGTGCCAGCAGTTCGGACAGGGACAACACCGGGGAGCTGTTTTTT.